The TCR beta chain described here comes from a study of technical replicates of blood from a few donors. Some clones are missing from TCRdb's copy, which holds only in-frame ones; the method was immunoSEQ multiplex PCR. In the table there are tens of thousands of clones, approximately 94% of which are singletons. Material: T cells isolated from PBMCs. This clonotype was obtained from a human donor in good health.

This CDR3 is CASSLDRGQFYEQYF. DNA of the CDR3: TGTGCCAGCAGCTTGGACAGGGGGCAATTTTACGAGCAGTACTTC. This rearrangement joins TRBV11-1 to TRBJ2-7; 11 nucleotides align to TRBD1. There are 15 residues in the CDR3. Germline loops: CDR1 SGHAT, CDR2 FQDESV (reference sequence). V shed 3 bases, J shed 4 bases, and the junction held 5 bases outside the gene matches.